What follows are 21 T cell receptor beta chains derived from one specimen sequenced in a study of T cells in Graves' hyperthyroidism and ophthalmopathy. TCR beta CDR3 regions were amplified from RNA transcripts. In the first-round RT-PCR of the TCR CDR3, the HTBI primer set was used. TCRdb itself ran the multiplex PCR reads through MiXCR, one entry per CDR3 protein. The repertoire holds a few hundred thousand distinct CDR3 sequences, with around 20% as singletons. The source material was blood. Source of these receptors: a man aged 18 to 30 with Graves' hyperthyroidism.

This clonotype was picked up a small number of times. With a much larger clone just one base away, this may be a read error. The chain uses TRBV13 and TRBJ2-5, with D possibly TRBD2 on 6 matching bases. Germline CDR1 and CDR2: PRHDT and FYEKMQ (reference sequence). This CDR3 is 15 amino acids long. The CDR3 spells CASSLKSVGGESQYF. CDR3 sequence (DNA): TGTGCCAGCAGCTTAAAATCCGTGGGGGGAGAGTCCCAGTACTTC.

Here the CDR3 DNA reads TGCGCCAGCAGCCAAGGGGCTAGCGCCTCCTACGAGCAGTACTTC. As protein: CASSQGASASYEQYF. The chain has TRBV4-1 and TRBJ2-7, with D perhaps matching TRBD2 (6 bases). Germline V gene data show CDR1 as MGHRA and CDR2 as YSYEKL. V gave up 1 base and J gave up 0 bases, with 10 bases separating them. CDR3 length equals 15 residues.

This clonotype was detected many times. V and J are TRBV7-8 and TRBJ2-5, with D perhaps given as TRBD1 or TRBD2 (5 bases each). Germline CDR1 SGHVS, CDR2 FQNEAQ. CDR3 length: 15 amino acids. V was shortened by 1 base and J by 8 bases, with 17 bases between the two germline ends. The CDR3 bases are TGTGCCAGCAGCTTAGTGTCCGGGGCCGGATCTACCCAGTACTTC. It specifies CASSLVSGAGSTQYF. The full variable domain, rest sourced from reference TRBV7-8 and TRBJ2-5, is GAGVSQSPRYKVAKRGQDVALRCDPISGHVSLFWYQQALGQGPEFLTYFQNEAQLDKSGLPSDRFFAERPEGSVSTLKIQRTQQEDSAVYLCASSLVSGAGSTQYFGPGTRLLVL.

This clonotype was counted many times. The CDR3 coding sequence is TGTGCCAGCAGCAGAGGGGACCGTAGAGGGGAGACCCAGTACTTC. It encodes CASSRGDRRGETQYF. The chain carries TRBV11-2 and TRBJ2-5; perhaps D is TRBD1 or TRBD2 (5 bases each). Germline V lookup: CDR1 SGHAT, CDR2 FQNNGV. Trimming removed 5 bases at V and 5 bases at J, with 18 bases between. The length of the CDR3 is 15 residues.

This clonotype was found many times. This chain uses TRBV12-3 or TRBV12-4 with TRBJ1-1, with 7 bases lining up with TRBD1. V was clipped by 4 bases and J by 5 bases; unmatched bases: 10. The CDR3 contains 15 residues. In nucleotides, the CDR3 is TGTGCCAGCAGTTCCCGATCAGGGGGGCAAACTGAAGCTTTCTTT. Its translation: CASSSRSGGQTEAFF.

The rearrangement uses TRBV9 and TRBJ1-2, with a weak D call TRBD1 (6 bases). This CDR3 contains 15 residues. Trimming removed 4 bases at V and 4 bases at J, with 17 bases between. CDR1 and CDR2 (germline): SGDLS, YYNGEE. CDR3 sequence reads: CASSPDPGTLYGYTF. For the CDR3, the DNA is TGTGCCAGCAGCCCCGATCCTGGGACACTCTATGGCTACACCTTC.

The CDR3 loop is CASSQDGRGNAEAFF. Written as DNA, the CDR3 is TGTGCCAGCAGCCAAGATGGCCGCGGTAACGCTGAAGCTTTCTTT. The chain joins TRBV3-1 to TRBJ1-1; no clear D gene. Germline CDR1 LGHDT, CDR2 YNNKEL (reference sequence). Trimming removed 0 bases at V and 6 bases at J, with 14 bases between. The CDR3 runs 15 residues. The complete variable domain, with remaining parts taken from reference TRBV3-1 and TRBJ1-1, reads DTAVSQTPKYLVTQMGNDKSIKCEQNLGHDTMYWYKQDSKKFLKIMFSYNNKELIINETVPNRFSPKSPDKAHLNLHINSLELGDSAVYFCASSQDGRGNAEAFFGQGTRLTVV.

This clonotype was observed at least ten times. V is TRBV19 and J is TRBJ1-5, with D possibly matching TRBD1 (5 bases). Trimming took 5 bases from V and 11 from J, leaving 19 bases between them. The CDR3 consists of 14 residues. CDR1 LNHDA and CDR2 SQIVND come from the germline V gene (reference sequence). The CDR3 DNA reads as TGTGCCAGTAGTGTGGGCCAGGGAGCGGGGGCCCAGCATTTT. It is translated as CASSVGQGAGAQHF.

This clonotype was seen many times. The chain is built from TRBV20-1 and TRBJ2-7; unclear D gene. Trimming left V 2 bases short and J 0 bases short, with 8 bases between. Germline V lookup: CDR1 DFQATT, CDR2 SNEGSKA (reference sequence). The CDR3 runs to 13 residues. The DNA for the CDR3 is TGCAGTGCTAGATTCAAGAGCTCCTACGAGCAGTACTTC. This sequence encodes CSARFKSSYEQYF.

V and J are TRBV30 and TRBJ1-2, with TRBD1 matching 8 bases. Trimming cost V 1 base and J 3 bases; bases outside gene matches: 7. Germline assignment: CDR1 GTSNPN and CDR2 SVGIG (reference sequence). The length of the CDR3 is 15 residues. This CDR3 reads CAWSEGAGGYYGYTF. CDR3 coding DNA: TGTGCCTGGAGTGAGGGGGCAGGGGGCTACTATGGCTACACCTTC.

In this sample, this clonotype turned up a few times. The chain joins TRBV6-1 to TRBJ2-7; 9 positions agree with TRBD2. With V trimmed by 2 bases and J by 3 bases, 8 bases remained unmatched. Germline V gene data show CDR1 as MNHNS and CDR2 as SASEGT. The CDR3 runs 16 residues. The DNA for the CDR3 is TGTGCCAGCAGTGAAAGTACGCGGGGGGGATTCTACGAGCAGTACTTC. Its protein is CASSESTRGGFYEQYF.

This clonotype was seen at least ten times. This rearrangement joins TRBV2 to TRBJ1-2; TRBD1 aligns across 9 bases. The CDR3 spans 11 residues. Germline loops: CDR1 SNHLY, CDR2 FYNNEI. V shed 10 bases, J shed 4 bases, and the junction held 1 base outside the gene matches. CDR3 loop: CAIQGAYGYTF. CDR3 DNA sequence: TGTGCCATACAGGGGGCCTATGGCTACACCTTC.

This clonotype was seen many times. This rearrangement joins TRBV2 to TRBJ1-2, with unresolved D. CDR3 length: 10 amino acids. Per the germline V gene, CDR1 is SNHLY and CDR2 is FYNNEI. V was shortened by 6 bases and J by 8 bases, with 7 bases between the two germline ends. The CDR3 loop is CASRRRGYTF. The CDR3 DNA sequence: TGTGCCAGCAGGCGCCGCGGCTACACCTTC.

This clonotype was observed at least ten times. The rearrangement joins TRBV19 to TRBJ1-2; D is unclear. This CDR3 has 13 amino acids. CDR1 and CDR2 from the germline V gene are LNHDA and SQIVND (reference sequence). V dropped 1 base and J dropped 5 bases, with 8 bases sitting between them. The CDR3 region has the DNA TGTGCCAGTAGTATAGCAACTGATTATGGCTACACCTTC. It translates to CASSIATDYGYTF.

In regard to this clonotype: This sequence may be a read error, since a much larger clone differs from it by one base. The chain joins TRBV2 to TRBJ1-1; a weak D match, TRBD1 (6 bases). Per germline, CDR1 SNHLY and CDR2 FYNNEI. V was trimmed by 4 bases and J by 3 bases, leaving 15 bases between them. The CDR3 is 15 amino acids. CDR3 loop: CASSGPRGSDTEAFF. CDR3 nucleotides: TGTGCCAGCAGTGGGCCCAGGGGTTCGGACACTGAAGCTTTCTTT.

In its sample, this clonotype was seen a few times. V is TRBV30 and J is TRBJ2-4; D remains ambiguous. Trimming removed 0 bases at V and 8 bases at J, with 14 bases between. CDR1 is GTSNPN, CDR2 SVGIG, per germline (reference sequence). The CDR3 length is 14 residues. CDR3 protein: CAWSVGQSRDIQYF. In DNA, the CDR3 is TGTGCCTGGAGTGTAGGTCAGTCCCGGGACATTCAGTACTTC.

Ten or more counts support this clonotype. V and J are TRBV20-1 and TRBJ1-2; a weak D match, TRBD1 (5 bases). The germline V gene has CDR1 DFQATT and CDR2 SNEGSKA (reference sequence). The germline V and J ends were trimmed by 0 bases and 6 bases, with 11 bases remaining between them. This CDR3 comprises 13 residues. Here the CDR3 reads CSARDGRVNGYTF. The CDR3 DNA sequence: TGCAGTGCTAGAGATGGCAGGGTTAATGGCTACACCTTC.

This clonotype was counted many times. This chain connects TRBV6-5 to TRBJ2-5, with TRBD1 as a possible D gene (5 bases). The CDR3 is 15 residues long. The germline V and J ends were trimmed by 2 bases and 5 bases, with 15 bases remaining between them. In germline, CDR1 is MNHEY, CDR2 SVGAGI. The CDR3 coding sequence is TGTGCCAGCAGTTACGGGGCAGGGCTTAAGGAGACCCAGTACTTC. Translated, it gives CASSYGAGLKETQYF.

This clonotype was counted many times. The chain's CDR3 is CASGLAQGYTNQPQHF. Written as DNA, the CDR3 is TGTGCTAGTGGTTTGGCACAGGGGTATACCAATCAGCCCCAGCATTTT. J is TRBJ1-5 and V is TRBV12-5; 7 nucleotides match TRBD1. Germline V lookup: CDR1 LGHNT, CDR2 FRNRAP. CDR3 length: 16 residues. With 1 base clipped from V and 3 bases from J, the junction kept 6 bases outside the gene matches. Full variable domain (outside the CDR3, taken from reference TRBV12-5 and TRBJ1-5): DARVTQTPRHKVTEMGQEVTMRCQPILGHNTVFWYRQTMMQGLELLAYFRNRAPLDDSGMPKDRFSAEMPDATLATLKIQPSEPRDSAVYFCASGLAQGYTNQPQHFGDGTRLSIL.

This clonotype was seen many times. The chain is built from TRBV19 and TRBJ1-1; maybe TRBD1 (6 bases). Trimming stripped 8 bases from V and 9 bases from J, with 19 bases between. The CDR3 covers 13 residues. CDR1 and CDR2 from the germline V gene are LNHDA and SQIVND (reference sequence). CDR3 DNA: TGTGCCAGTGGCTTGTTGGGACACCAAAAAGCTTTCTTT. It codes for CASGLLGHQKAFF.

The chain uses TRBV6-1 and TRBJ2-7; 9 bases agree with TRBD1. Germline trimming cut 6 bases from V and 3 bases from J; bases unmatched to any gene: 9. The CDR3 has 15 amino acids. CDR1 and CDR2 (germline): MNHNS, SASEGT. CDR3 in DNA: TGTGCCAGCAGCTTGAGAGGGGACAGGGACTACGAGCAGTACTTC. Its protein product is CASSLRGDRDYEQYF.